This T cell receptor (beta chain) is drawn from a study of CD8+CD57+ T cells in acquired aplastic anemia. Study-wide results and caveats: Twenty-nine CD8+ CDR3 sequences were shared between patients and controls. The study found no significant CD8+ Simpson's diversity difference between patients and controls.

CDR3 length equals 14 residues. Trimming removed 5 bases from V and 5 bases from J; junction bases left unmatched: 6. Germline assignment: CDR1 SGHAT and CDR2 FQNNGV. Remarks on this clonotype: As yet, its antigen is unknown.

Template material for TCR beta VDJ and CDR3 profiling consisted of genomic DNA. In TCRdb, the reads were re-called with MiXCR into one record per CDR3 protein. The sample consists of approximately 200,000 distinct CDR3 sequences, 64% of them appearing once. The receptor was derived from a human donor with severe aplastic anemia or a healthy control (not recorded which). The source material was sorted CD4+, CD8+, or CD8+CD57+ T cells (not recorded which) from PBMCs. V gene TRBV11-2 combines with J gene TRBJ2-5, with TRBD1 identical over 9 bases. The CDR3 sequence is CASSIQGARETQYF. CDR3 nucleotide sequence: TGTGCCAGCAGCATACAGGGGGCAAGGGAGACCCAGTACTTC.